Shown below are 9 T cell receptor beta chains from a single sample sequenced in a study of OX40 agonist ivuxolimab in advanced cancers. Some clones are missing from TCRdb's copy, which holds only in-frame ones; the method was immunoSEQ multiplex PCR. The repertoire consists of 90,000 or so clones, with around 90% occurring once and the leading ten covering roughly 1.1%. The sample here was CD4+ or CD8+ T cells sorted from blood, taken in a trial of the OX40 agonist ivuxolimab. These receptors were obtained from an adult with an advanced solid tumor such as melanoma, head and neck, liver or kidney cancer.

The chain uses TRBV5-1 and TRBJ2-5, with a weak D call TRBD2 (5 bases). CDR1 is SGHRS, CDR2 YFSETQ, per germline. V lost 0 bases and J lost 5, with 11 bases in between. The CDR3 runs to 14 residues. CDR3 region: CASSLGEAAETQYF. DNA for the CDR3: TGCGCCAGCAGCTTGGGAGAAGCGGCGGAGACCCAGTACTTC.

The chain is built from TRBV11-2 and TRBJ2-1, with a tentative D call TRBD2 (5 bases). Germline values: CDR1 SGHAT, CDR2 FQNNGV. There are 15 residues in the CDR3. Between the trimmed V and J ends, which lost 5 bases and 6 bases, there was a span of 17 bases. The CDR3 nucleotides are TGTGCCAGCAGCCAACTGGGTGGAGCGGTCAATGAGCAGTTCTTC. The encoded protein is CASSQLGGAVNEQFF.

The chain joins TRBV5-6 to TRBJ2-6; a possible D gene is TRBD1 (6 bases). CDR3 length: 15 residues. Per germline, CDR1 SGHDT and CDR2 YYEEEE. With 0 bases removed from V and 4 bases from J, the gap between germline ends came to 8 bases. CDR3 region: CASSLVGAGANVLTF. The CDR3, as DNA: TGTGCCAGCAGCTTGGTGGGGGCCGGGGCCAACGTCCTGACTTTC.

V and J are TRBV6-1 and TRBJ1-5; 7 bases map to TRBD1. In germline, CDR1 is MNHNS, CDR2 SASEGT. Germline trimming cut 2 bases from V and 4 bases from J; bases unmatched to any gene: 5. The CDR3 totals 15 residues. CDR3 nucleotides: TGTGCCAGCAGTGAACACAGGGGTGGGAATCAGCCCCAGCATTTT. Translation gives CASSEHRGGNQPQHF.

The V gene is TRBV5-4, the J gene TRBJ1-2, with D possibly TRBD1 on 6 matching bases. Trimming left V 0 bases short and J 4 bases short, with 10 bases between. The CDR3 contains 14 residues. The germline V gene encodes CDR1 SGHNT and CDR2 YYREEE (reference sequence). The CDR3 DNA sequence: TGTGCCAGCAGCTTGGGAGGGGGGCCCTATGGCTACACCTTC. Protein: CASSLGGGPYGYTF.

The V gene is TRBV7-8, the J gene TRBJ2-1, with 11 bases matching TRBD2. The V gene's germline CDR1 is SGHVS and CDR2 FQNEAQ. The ends lost 5 bases at V and 5 bases at J; junction bases unmatched: 8. The CDR3 is 16 amino acids. The CDR3 spells CASSARTSGSDNEQFF. The CDR3 DNA sequence: TGTGCCAGCAGCGCCCGAACTAGCGGGAGTGACAATGAGCAGTTCTTC.

The chain uses TRBV30 and TRBJ1-4; possible D gene TRBD1, 5 bases. Germline CDR1 is GTSNPN and CDR2 is SVGIG (reference sequence). The V end lost 2 bases, the J end lost 8 bases, and 9 bases lay between the germline ends. The CDR3 has 12 amino acids. The CDR3 DNA reads as TGTGCCTGGAGTCATTCAGGGGAAAAACTGTTTTTT. This translates into CAWSHSGEKLFF.

The chain has TRBV5-4 and TRBJ2-7; D is unresolved. The CDR3 length is 15 residues. Trimming took 5 bases from V and 3 from J, leaving 18 bases between them. The V gene's germline CDR1 is SGHNT and CDR2 YYREEE (reference sequence). CDR3 in amino acids: CASSLGLLMGYEQYF. The DNA of the CDR3 is TGTGCCAGCAGTTTAGGGCTCCTCATGGGCTACGAGCAGTACTTC.

The rearrangement uses TRBV18 and TRBJ2-7, with 9 bases fitting TRBD2. CDR3 length: 15 residues. Germline loops: CDR1 KGHSH, CDR2 LQKENI. V was clipped by 4 bases and J by 2 bases; unmatched bases: 6. CDR3 DNA: TGTGCCAGCTCACGCGCGGGACTAGCACCCTACGAGCAGTACTTC. It codes for CASSRAGLAPYEQYF.